One and the same sample provided the 26 T cell receptor beta chains below, sequenced in a study of control samples from healthy donors and cancer patients. The method was immunoSEQ multiplex PCR; TCRdb's version includes in-frame clones alone and lacks a portion of them. The sample shows approximately 150,000 clones, more than 85% of them seen only once. Sequenced input: blood. Source of these receptors: a man aged 30-40 years in good health.

The chain has TRBV6-6 and TRBJ1-1, with D perhaps TRBD1 (5 bases). Between the trimmed V and J ends, which lost 0 bases and 3 bases, there was a span of 8 bases. CDR1 and CDR2 from the germline V gene are MNHNY and SVGAGI (reference sequence). This CDR3 is 14 amino acids long. The CDR3 DNA follows: TGTGCCAGCAGTTACTCTAGGGGAGACACTGAAGCTTTCTTT. Its translation is CASSYSRGDTEAFF.

The chain carries TRBV28 and TRBJ2-1; the match to TRBD1 covers 8 bases. The CDR3 extends over 14 amino acids. The germline V gene encodes CDR1 MDHEN and CDR2 SYDVKM. V lost 6 bases, J lost 5 bases, and 6 bases stayed unmatched. CDR3 loop: CASSAGGVHNEQFF. The CDR3 region has the DNA TGTGCCAGCAGCGCAGGGGGCGTCCACAATGAGCAGTTCTTC.

The genes are TRBV29-1 and TRBJ2-3, with TRBD2 matching 10 bases. J was trimmed by 6 bases and V by 1 base; bases with no gene match: 7. Germline CDR1 and CDR2: SQVTM and ANQGSEA. The CDR3 totals 15 residues. The CDR3 loop is CSVEGVAGGADTQYF. CDR3 DNA sequence: TGCAGCGTTGAAGGTGTAGCGGGGGGCGCTGATACGCAGTATTTT.

A remark on this clone: The sample carries other DNA sequences with the same CDR3. This chain uses TRBV7-3 with TRBJ2-3; 14 bases map to TRBD2. The CDR3 has 16 amino acids. CDR1 is SGHTA and CDR2 is FQGTGA in the germline V gene. The V and J ends lost 5 bases and 6 bases, in that order; junction bases with no gene match: 7. The CDR3 spells CASSPRTSGGPDTQYF. For the CDR3, the DNA is TGTGCCAGCAGCCCACGGACTAGCGGGGGGCCGGATACGCAGTATTTT. The full variable domain, its missing parts supplied by reference TRBV7-3 and TRBJ2-3, is GAGVSQTPSNKVTEKGKYVELRCDPISGHTALYWYRQSLGQGPEFLIYFQGTGAADDSGLPNDRFFAVRPEGSVSTLKIQRTERGDSAVYLCASSPRTSGGPDTQYFGPGTRLTVL.

This clone occurred once. J is TRBJ1-1 and V is TRBV4-2, with 9 bases that match TRBD1. V trimming: 6 bases; J trimming: 0 bases; junction bases outside the gene matches: 11. Germline V gives CDR1 LGHNA, CDR2 YNFKEQ. The CDR3 runs to 17 residues. CDR3 sequence: CASSGVGTGGVNTEAFF. CDR3 bases: TGTGCCAGCAGTGGCGTTGGTACAGGGGGCGTGAACACTGAAGCTTTCTTT.

The chain joins TRBV10-2 to TRBJ1-5, with no clear D. This CDR3 comprises 13 residues. V was trimmed by 2 bases and J by 10 bases, leaving 12 bases between them. Germline lookup yields CDR1 WSHSY and CDR2 SAAADI. This chain's CDR3 is CASSEAGSLPQHF. Written as DNA, the CDR3 is TGCGCCAGCAGTGAGGCAGGTTCTCTTCCCCAGCATTTT.

V usage is TRBV10-3 and J usage is TRBJ1-1, with D unclear. Looked up from germline, CDR1 is ENHRY and CDR2 is SYGVKD. The CDR3 sequence is 13 residues long. Trimming stripped 3 bases from V and 6 bases from J, with 11 bases between. The CDR3 spells CAISENKDPEAFF. As DNA, the CDR3 is TGTGCCATCAGTGAAAATAAGGACCCTGAAGCTTTCTTT.

This chain's CDR3 is CASSYTPDNYGYTF. In DNA form, the CDR3 reads TGTGCCAGCAGCTACACACCCGATAACTATGGCTACACCTTC. The chain employs TRBV7-2 and TRBJ1-2; D gene ambiguous. This CDR3 spans 14 amino acids. Germline loops: CDR1 SGHTA, CDR2 FQGNSA. With 4 bases removed from V and 1 base from J, the gap between germline ends came to 10 bases. The complete variable domain, with remaining parts taken from reference TRBV7-2 and TRBJ1-2, reads GAGVSQSPSNKVTEKGKDVELRCDPISGHTALYWYRQSLGQGLEFLIYFQGNSAPDKSGLPSDRFSAERTGGSVSTLTIQRTQQEDSAVYLCASSYTPDNYGYTFGSGTRLTVV.

CDR3 sequence reads: CASIGNNTGELFF. CDR3 DNA sequence: TGTGCCAGTATAGGGAATAACACCGGGGAGCTGTTTTTT. The genes are TRBV19 and TRBJ2-2; D is unclear. Looked up from germline, CDR1 is LNHDA and CDR2 is SQIVND (reference sequence). Deletions cut 7 bases from V and 2 bases from J, with 8 bases between. This CDR3 has 13 residues.

This clone was seen only once. The chain is built from TRBV28 and TRBJ1-4; TRBD1 matches at 8 bases. Germline V lookup: CDR1 MDHEN, CDR2 SYDVKM. V lost 9 bases and J lost 5; bases outside the gene matches: 2. CDR3 length equals 12 residues. The CDR3 is CASRQGNEKLFF. CDR3 coding DNA: TGTGCCAGTAGACAGGGGAATGAAAAACTGTTTTTT.

The chain has TRBV19 and TRBJ1-2, with TRBD1 identical over 8 bases. After removal of 3 bases from V and 6 bases from J, the junction contained 9 bases not matched to a gene. This CDR3 comprises 15 residues. Germline CDR1 is LNHDA and CDR2 is SQIVND (reference sequence). Written as DNA, the CDR3 is TGTGCCAGTAGTATCGCGCAGGGGGCGAACGATGGCTACACCTTC. It is translated as CASSIAQGANDGYTF.

In this sample, this clone turned up once. V usage is TRBV7-9 and J usage is TRBJ2-1; a weak D match, TRBD2 (6 bases). Trimming pared 1 base from V and 4 bases from J, leaving 8 bases between. Germline values: CDR1 SEHNR, CDR2 FQNEAQ (reference sequence). CDR3 length: 14 amino acids. The CDR3 DNA sequence: TGTGCCAGCAGCTTAGTGGGACTGTACAATGAGCAGTTCTTC. Amino acid sequence: CASSLVGLYNEQFF.

The J gene is TRBJ2-1, the V gene TRBV27; TRBD2 aligns across 11 bases. V shed 2 bases, J shed 4 bases, and the junction held 7 bases outside the gene matches. The CDR3 length is 17 residues. Germline CDR1 reads MNHEY; CDR2 reads SMNVEV (reference sequence). Here the CDR3 reads CASSLIPSSGGYNEQFF. The DNA for the CDR3 is TGTGCCAGCAGTTTAATTCCCTCTAGCGGGGGGTACAATGAGCAGTTCTTC.

In regard to this clone: The junction departs from the called germline gene at one end, perhaps through a read error. V is TRBV11-2 and J is TRBJ1-5; D is unresolved. This CDR3 is built from 13 residues. Looked up from germline, CDR1 is SGHAT and CDR2 is FQNNGV. In DNA, the CDR3 is TGTGCCAGCAGCCTAGACAAGAATCAGCCCCAGCATTTT. It encodes CASSLDKNQPQHF.

The chain couples TRBV5-1 to TRBJ2-2; 7 bases fit TRBD1. V shed 0 bases and J 10 bases; nucleotides not matched to a gene: 9. The CDR3 is made up of 15 amino acids. CDR1 and CDR2 (germline): SGHRS, YFSETQ. The CDR3 is CASSLADREGEELFF. The CDR3 DNA follows: TGCGCCAGCAGCTTGGCCGACAGGGAAGGGGAGGAGCTGTTTTTT.

The gene calls are TRBV3-1 (or the pseudogene TRBV3-2) and TRBJ2-3, with TRBD1 matching over 10 bases. The CDR3 extends over 14 amino acids. V dropped 10 bases and J dropped 3; count of bases not matched to a gene: 7. Germline values: CDR1 LGHDT, CDR2 YNNKEL (reference sequence). The CDR3 region has the DNA TGTGCCACCGGGACAGGGGTTCTTACAGATACGCAGTATTTT. This encodes CATGTGVLTDTQYF.

The gene calls are TRBV6-6 and TRBJ1-2; D unclear. Trimming took off 7 bases at V and 0 bases at J, with 12 bases between the two ends. Germline V gene lookup returns CDR1 MNHNY and CDR2 SVGAGI (reference sequence). CDR3 length equals 14 residues. CDR3 loop: CASTGPDPNYGYTF. CDR3 coding DNA: TGTGCCAGCACGGGCCCGGACCCTAACTATGGCTACACCTTC.

The CDR3 sequence is CASSYLAGKSTDTQYF. The CDR3 bases are TGTGCCAGCAGTTACCTAGCGGGGAAGAGCACAGATACGCAGTATTTT. The chain uses TRBV27 and TRBJ2-3, with TRBD2 matching 9 bases. Per the germline V gene, CDR1 is MNHEY and CDR2 is SMNVEV (reference sequence). There are 16 residues in the CDR3. Unmatched junction bases numbered 5, after V lost 4 bases and J lost 0 bases.

The rearrangement uses TRBV15 and TRBJ1-3; 8 nucleotides match TRBD1. CDR1 and CDR2 from the germline V gene are LNHNV and YYDKDF (reference sequence). Trimming took 1 base from V and 0 from J; bases not matched to a gene: 5. The CDR3 totals 17 residues. In DNA form, the CDR3 reads TGTGCCACCAGCAGAGTTCGACAGGGGAACTCTGGAAACACCATATATTTT. Protein: CATSRVRQGNSGNTIYF.

The chain uses TRBV27 and TRBJ1-1, with a weak D call TRBD1 (6 bases). Trimming shortened V by 6 bases and J by 2 bases, and 10 bases separated the two germline ends. The length of the CDR3 is 13 residues. CDR1 and CDR2 (germline): MNHEY, SMNVEV (reference sequence). As DNA, the CDR3 is TGTGCCAGCAGCGGGACACCCAACACTGAAGCTTTCTTT. Protein product: CASSGTPNTEAFF.

The chain employs TRBV29-1 and TRBJ1-4, with no clear D. The germline V and J ends were trimmed by 0 bases and 8 bases, with 7 bases remaining between them. This CDR3 spans 12 amino acids. Germline CDR1 SQVTM, CDR2 ANQGSEA. The CDR3 DNA reads TGCAGCGTTGAAGACCGGACGGAAAAACTGTTTTTT. It translates to CSVEDRTEKLFF.

The rearrangement joins TRBV7-2 to TRBJ2-3; 9 positions match TRBD2. This CDR3 contains 18 residues. With V trimmed by 1 base and J by 0 bases, 8 bases remained unmatched. The germline gives CDR1 SGHTA, CDR2 FQGNSA. The CDR3 DNA follows: TGTGCCAGCAGCTTAGGAAGGGCTAGCGGGACGAGCACAGATACGCAGTATTTT. Its translation is CASSLGRASGTSTDTQYF.

CDR3 region: CASSIGPKQYF. The CDR3 nucleotides read TGTGCCAGTAGTATCGGACCGAAGCAGTACTTC. This chain uses TRBV19 with TRBJ2-7; no clear D gene. CDR1 is LNHDA, CDR2 SQIVND, per germline (reference sequence). V lost 3 bases to trimming and J lost 8 bases, with 8 bases between them. The CDR3 contains 11 residues.

V usage is TRBV9 and J usage is TRBJ2-1, with D possibly matching TRBD1 (6 bases). Germline CDR1 and CDR2: SGDLS and YYNGEE. The CDR3 has 14 amino acids. The V and J ends lost 3 bases and 4 bases respectively, with 11 bases between them. In DNA, the CDR3 is TGTGCCAGCAGCGCCCAGACAGGTTACAATGAGCAGTTCTTC. Its protein is CASSAQTGYNEQFF.

The V gene is TRBV19, the J gene TRBJ2-3; 7 bases are shared with TRBD1. Trimming at V came to 3 bases and at J to 2 bases, leaving 5 bases not matched to a gene. The CDR3 extends over 15 amino acids. The germline V gene encodes CDR1 LNHDA and CDR2 SQIVND (reference sequence). The CDR3 sequence is CASSIPQGNTDTQYF. CDR3 bases: TGTGCCAGTAGTATCCCACAGGGGAACACAGATACGCAGTATTTT.

The J gene is TRBJ2-2, the V gene TRBV19, with 13 bases aligning to TRBD2. Trimming removed 5 bases from V and 0 bases from J; junction bases left unmatched: 6. CDR1 is LNHDA, CDR2 SQIVND, per germline (reference sequence). CDR3 length: 18 residues. In nucleotides, the CDR3 is TGTGCCAGTAGTGAGACTAGCGGGGGGTATACGAACACCGGGGAGCTGTTTTTT. Translation: CASSETSGGYTNTGELFF. The full variable domain, rest sourced from reference TRBV19 and TRBJ2-2, is DGGITQSPKYLFRKEGQNVTLSCEQNLNHDAMYWYRQDPGQGLRLIYYSQIVNDFQKGDIAEGYSVSREKKESFPLTVTSAQKNPTAFYLCASSETSGGYTNTGELFFGEGSRLTVL.